The rows below give T cell receptor beta chains drawn from one sample of a study of T cell changes during pregnancy in multiple sclerosis. Data came from immunoSEQ multiplex PCR; TCRdb stores just in-frame clones and leaves some out. The sample includes about 64,000 clones, 90% seen only once; the top ten take about 2.1%. The sample was peripheral blood, taken in the second trimester of pregnancy. Every receptor here comes from a female donor in good health, enrolled as a control in a pregnancy study. CDR3s include the opening cysteine and the closing phenylalanine or tryptophan. Fields, in order: V gene, D gene, clone size, J gene, CDR3 protein, CDR3 DNA. A D gene is named only where the DNA matches it firmly. Size tells how often a clone was seen (once, few, many) or the class of an expanded clone, and some rows leave it out.

TRBV6-5,NA,NA,TRBJ1-6,CASSYQGKVTLHF,TGTGCCAGCAGTTACCAGGGAAAGGTTACCCTCCACTTT
TRBV5-1,NA,NA,TRBJ1-4,CASSGTGSGEKLFF,TGCGCCAGCAGCGGAACAGGGTCGGGAGAAAAACTGTTTTTT
TRBV18,TRBD1,NA,TRBJ1-3,CASTVATGDSGNTIYF,TGTGCCAGCACGGTTGCGACAGGGGACTCTGGAAACACCATATATTTT
TRBV25-1,NA,NA,TRBJ1-2,CASIDPGYTF,TGTGCCAGCATAGATCCTGGCTACACCTTC
TRBV7-2,TRBD1,NA,TRBJ2-7,CASSLRWAGGNEQYF,TGTGCCAGCAGCTTACGGTGGGCAGGGGGCAACGAGCAGTACTTC
TRBV5-1,NA,NA,TRBJ2-7,CASSLRVSSYEQYF,TGCGCCAGCAGCTTGCGGGTGAGCTCCTACGAGCAGTACTTC
TRBV29-1,TRBD2,NA,TRBJ2-5,CSVGLADQETQYF,TGCAGCGTCGGACTAGCGGACCAAGAGACCCAGTACTTC
TRBV6-4,TRBD2,NA,TRBJ2-3,CASRSGIGGTDTQYF,TGTGCCAGCAGAAGCGGGATCGGCGGCACAGATACGCAGTATTTT
TRBV6-6,TRBD2,NA,TRBJ2-1,CASSYSASGGNEQFF,TGTGCCAGCAGTTACTCGGCTAGCGGAGGCAATGAGCAGTTCTTC
TRBV27,NA,NA,TRBJ1-4,CASTTFGGGTNEKLFF,TGTGCCAGCACCACTTTTGGCGGGGGTACTAATGAAAAACTGTTTTTT
TRBV9,NA,NA,TRBJ2-1,CASEEAPYNEQFF,TGTGCCAGCGAGGAAGCCCCCTACAATGAGCAGTTCTTC
TRBV19,TRBD1,NA,TRBJ1-3,CASSPMGQGDSGNTIYF,TGTGCCAGTAGTCCAATGGGACAGGGGGACTCTGGAAACACCATATATTTT
TRBV19,NA,once,TRBJ2-6,CASSIDPGQSGANVLTF,TGTGCCAGTAGTATAGACCCCGGACAGTCTGGGGCCAACGTCCTGACTTTC
TRBV27,NA,once,TRBJ2-7,CASSLSGLSSYEQYF,TGTGCCAGCAGTCTAAGCGGTTTAAGCTCCTACGAGCAGTACTTC
TRBV7-9,TRBD1,NA,TRBJ1-1,CASSPLTGSNTEAFF,TGTGCCAGCAGCCCACTGACAGGGTCGAACACTGAAGCTTTCTTT
TRBV7-9,NA,NA,TRBJ2-7,CASNSDSPPYEQYF,TGTGCCAGCAACTCGGACAGTCCTCCCTACGAGCAGTACTTC
TRBV28,NA,NA,TRBJ2-1,CASTRYYNEQFF,TGTGCCAGCACGAGGTACTACAATGAGCAGTTCTTC
TRBV9,TRBD2,once,TRBJ2-7,CASSPPTSGWWNEQYF,TGTGCCAGCAGCCCCCCGACTAGCGGTTGGTGGAACGAGCAGTACTTC
TRBV7-6,NA,NA,TRBJ1-1,CASSSSVNTEAFF,TGTGCCAGCAGCTCCTCGGTGAACACTGAAGCTTTCTTT
TRBV5-1,NA,NA,TRBJ1-1,CASSLPQGWGNTEAFF,TGCGCCAGCAGCTTACCACAGGGATGGGGAAACACTGAAGCTTTCTTT
TRBV6-5,NA,NA,TRBJ1-1,CASSLRVLGPEAFF,TGTGCCAGCAGTTTACGGGTCCTCGGCCCTGAAGCTTTCTTT
TRBV25-1,NA,NA,TRBJ2-7,CASSDNSYEQYF,TGTGCCAGCAGTGACAATTCCTACGAGCAGTACTTC
TRBV2,TRBD2,NA,TRBJ2-7,CASRSSSGNSYEQYF,TGTGCCAGCAGAAGTTCTAGCGGTAACTCCTACGAGCAGTACTTC
TRBV5-1,TRBD2,NA,TRBJ2-7,CASSFGLGTRLYEQYF,TGCGCCAGCAGCTTTGGGCTGGGGACTAGACTCTACGAGCAGTACTTC
TRBV4-1,NA,NA,TRBJ2-7,CASSPGQGPSYEQYF,TGCGCCAGCAGCCCCGGGCAGGGGCCTTCCTACGAGCAGTACTTC
TRBV28,NA,NA,TRBJ2-1,CASSIGGALFINEQFF,TGTGCCAGCAGTATAGGGGGGGCCCTTTTTATAAATGAGCAGTTCTTC
TRBV18,TRBD1,once,TRBJ2-7,CASSPLPGQGNEQYF,TGTGCCAGCTCACCGCTACCGGGACAGGGCAACGAGCAGTACTTC
TRBV5-4,NA,NA,TRBJ1-2,CASSLDRVHGYTF,TGTGCCAGCAGCTTGGACAGGGTCCATGGCTACACCTTC
TRBV6-1,TRBD2,once,TRBJ2-7,CASRLSGNYEQYF,TGTGCCAGCAGACTTAGCGGGAATTACGAGCAGTACTTC
TRBV7-2,NA,NA,TRBJ1-3,CASSSQQGNTIYF,TGTGCCAGCAGCTCTCAACAGGGAAACACCATATATTTT
TRBV5-6,TRBD1,once,TRBJ2-7,CASSFGQASYEQYF,TGTGCCAGCAGCTTTGGACAGGCCTCCTACGAGCAGTACTTC
TRBV29-1,TRBD1,NA,TRBJ1-1,CSVERRGPGEAFF,TGCAGCGTTGAACGCAGGGGGCCGGGTGAAGCTTTCTTT
TRBV15,NA,NA,TRBJ2-5,CATSRDRVVETQYF,TGTGCCACCAGCAGAGATCGGGTGGTAGAGACCCAGTACTTC
TRBV7-9,NA,NA,TRBJ1-2,CASSFVLQAGGYTF,TGTGCCAGCAGCTTTGTCCTACAGGCCGGTGGCTACACCTTC